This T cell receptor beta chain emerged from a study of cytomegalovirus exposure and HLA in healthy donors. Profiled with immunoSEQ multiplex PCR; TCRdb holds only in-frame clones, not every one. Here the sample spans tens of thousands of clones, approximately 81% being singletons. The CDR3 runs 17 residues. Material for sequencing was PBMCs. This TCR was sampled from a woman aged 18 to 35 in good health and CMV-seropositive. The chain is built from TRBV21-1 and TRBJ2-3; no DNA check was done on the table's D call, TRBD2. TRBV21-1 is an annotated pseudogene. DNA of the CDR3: TGTGCCAGCAGCAAAGGACCTAGCGGGGGGGCTGGAGATACGCAGTATTTT. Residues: CASSKGPSGGAGDTQYF.